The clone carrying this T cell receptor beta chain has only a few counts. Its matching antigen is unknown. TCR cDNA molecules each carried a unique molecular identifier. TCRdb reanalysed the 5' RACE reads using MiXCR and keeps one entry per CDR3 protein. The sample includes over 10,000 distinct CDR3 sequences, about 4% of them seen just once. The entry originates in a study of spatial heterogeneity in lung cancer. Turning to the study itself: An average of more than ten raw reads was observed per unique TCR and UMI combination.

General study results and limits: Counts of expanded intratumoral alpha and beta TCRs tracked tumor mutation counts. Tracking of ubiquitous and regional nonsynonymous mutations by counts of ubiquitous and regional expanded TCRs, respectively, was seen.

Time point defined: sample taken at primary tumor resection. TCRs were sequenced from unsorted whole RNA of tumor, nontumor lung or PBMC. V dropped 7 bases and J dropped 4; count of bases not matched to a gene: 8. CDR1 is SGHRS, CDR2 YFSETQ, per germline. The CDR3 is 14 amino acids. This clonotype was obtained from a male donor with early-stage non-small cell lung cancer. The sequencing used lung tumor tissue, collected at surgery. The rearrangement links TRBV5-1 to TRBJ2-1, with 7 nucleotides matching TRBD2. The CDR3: CASRSSGPYNEQFF. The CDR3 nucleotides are TGCGCCAGCCGTTCTAGCGGACCTTACAATGAGCAGTTCTTC.